Detailed here is one TCR beta chain. Its cognate antigen has yet to be identified. No much larger clonotype is one base removed from it; base qualities were not supplied. This entry is derived from a study of T cell changes during pregnancy in multiple sclerosis (dated by TCRdb to about 2019). Background for the entire study: The study looked at changes in the T cell repertoire across pregnancy in women with multiple sclerosis.

Receptors were amplified or captured by the immunoSEQ multiplex PCR assay. TCRdb retrieved this table from immuneACCESS and kept in-frame rearrangements only. Not all clones are present; in checked studies, unresolved V genes account for under half, and no reason is known for the remainder. The sample includes tens of thousands of clones, with around 93% observed a single time. About 1.8% of the sample goes to the ten largest clones. Compared with germline, V lacks 0 bases and J lacks 0 bases; bases without a gene match: 2. Spanning cysteine to phenylalanine, the CDR3 consists of 15 amino acids. The entry retains the CDR3 DNA only, 45 bases that are in frame from base 1. CDR1 and CDR2 are drawn from the germline V gene: MNHEY, SVGAGI.

The chain couples TRBV6-5 to TRBJ2-7, and 7 bases in between align with TRBD1. This TCR was recovered from a female donor in good health, enrolled as a control in a pregnancy study. Here the sequenced sample was peripheral blood, taken in the first trimester of pregnancy. The nucleotides are TGTGCCAGCAGTTACTCCCGGGACAGCTCCTACGAGCAGTACTTC. Its coded protein is CASSYSRDSSYEQYF.